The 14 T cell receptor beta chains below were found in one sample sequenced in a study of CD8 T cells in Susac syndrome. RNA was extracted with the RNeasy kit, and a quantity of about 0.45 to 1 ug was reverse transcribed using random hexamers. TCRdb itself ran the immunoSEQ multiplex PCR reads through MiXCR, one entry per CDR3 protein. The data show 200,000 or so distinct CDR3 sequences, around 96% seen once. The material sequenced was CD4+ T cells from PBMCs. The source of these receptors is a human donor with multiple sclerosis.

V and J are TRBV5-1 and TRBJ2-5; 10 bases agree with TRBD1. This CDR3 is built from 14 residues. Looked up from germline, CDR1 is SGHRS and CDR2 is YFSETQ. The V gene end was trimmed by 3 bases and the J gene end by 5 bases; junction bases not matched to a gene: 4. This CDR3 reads CASSWDRGWETQYF. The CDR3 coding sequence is TGCGCCAGCAGCTGGGACAGGGGTTGGGAGACCCAGTACTTC.

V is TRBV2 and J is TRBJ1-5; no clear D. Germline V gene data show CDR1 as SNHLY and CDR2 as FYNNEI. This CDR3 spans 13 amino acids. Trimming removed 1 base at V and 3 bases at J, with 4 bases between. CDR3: CASSEEINQPQHF. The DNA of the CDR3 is TGTGCCAGCAGTGAAGAGATCAATCAGCCCCAGCATTTT.

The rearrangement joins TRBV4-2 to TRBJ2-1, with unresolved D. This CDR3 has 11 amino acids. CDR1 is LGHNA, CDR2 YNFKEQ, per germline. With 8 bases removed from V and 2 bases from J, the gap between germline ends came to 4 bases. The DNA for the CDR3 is TGTGCCAGCGGAACCTACAATGAGCAGTTCTTC. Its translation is CASGTYNEQFF.

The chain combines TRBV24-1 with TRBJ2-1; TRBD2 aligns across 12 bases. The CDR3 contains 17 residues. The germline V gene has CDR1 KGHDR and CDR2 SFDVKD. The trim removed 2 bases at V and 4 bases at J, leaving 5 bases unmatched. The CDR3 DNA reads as TGTGCCACCAGTGATTCTCTCACTAGCGGGGGGTACAATGAGCAGTTCTTC. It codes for CATSDSLTSGGYNEQFF.

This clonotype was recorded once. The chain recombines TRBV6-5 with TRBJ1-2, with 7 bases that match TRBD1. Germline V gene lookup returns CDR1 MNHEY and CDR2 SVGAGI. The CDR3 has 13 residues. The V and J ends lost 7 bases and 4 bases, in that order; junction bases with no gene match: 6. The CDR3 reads CASTGDSFYGYTF. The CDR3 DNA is TGTGCCAGCACCGGGGACAGCTTCTATGGCTACACCTTC.

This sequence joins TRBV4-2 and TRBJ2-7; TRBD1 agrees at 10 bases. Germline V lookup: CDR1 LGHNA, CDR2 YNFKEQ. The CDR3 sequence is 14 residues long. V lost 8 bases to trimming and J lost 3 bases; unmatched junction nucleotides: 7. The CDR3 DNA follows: TGTGCCAGCGGCCGGGACAGGGGATTCTACGAGCAGTACTTC. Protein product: CASGRDRGFYEQYF.

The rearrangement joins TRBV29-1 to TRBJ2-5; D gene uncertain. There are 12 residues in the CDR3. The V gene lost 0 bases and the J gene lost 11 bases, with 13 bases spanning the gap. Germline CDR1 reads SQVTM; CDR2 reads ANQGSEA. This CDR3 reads CSVEDFGLVQYF. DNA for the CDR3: TGCAGCGTTGAAGATTTCGGCCTAGTTCAGTACTTC. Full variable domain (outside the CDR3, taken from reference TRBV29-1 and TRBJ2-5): SAVISQKPSRDICQRGTSLTIQCQVDSQVTMMFWYRQQPGQSLTLIATANQGSEATYESGFVIDKFPISRPNLTFSTLTVSNMSPEDSSIYLCSVEDFGLVQYFGPGTRLLVL.

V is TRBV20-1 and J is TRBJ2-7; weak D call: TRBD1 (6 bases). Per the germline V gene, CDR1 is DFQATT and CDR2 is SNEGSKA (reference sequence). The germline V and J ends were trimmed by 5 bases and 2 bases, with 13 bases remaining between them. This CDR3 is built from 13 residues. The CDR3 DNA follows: TGCAGTGCTTATCGGACAGTTCCCTACGAGCAGTACTTC. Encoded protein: CSAYRTVPYEQYF.

The CDR3 DNA reads TGTGCCACCAGCAGAGGGTGGACGGCCTTCACCTTC. Translation: CATSRGWTAFTF. This chain uses TRBV15 with TRBJ1-2; D gene uncertain. The CDR3 runs 12 residues. V lost 1 base and J lost 13, with 13 bases in between. Germline CDR1 LNHNV, CDR2 YYDKDF (reference sequence).

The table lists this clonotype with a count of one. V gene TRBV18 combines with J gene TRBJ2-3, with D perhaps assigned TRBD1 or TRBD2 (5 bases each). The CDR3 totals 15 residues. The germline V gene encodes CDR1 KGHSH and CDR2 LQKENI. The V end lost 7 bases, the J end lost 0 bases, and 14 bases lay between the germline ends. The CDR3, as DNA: TGTGCCAGCTTTAGCTGGGACCAAAGCACAGATACGCAGTATTTT. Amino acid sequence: CASFSWDQSTDTQYF.

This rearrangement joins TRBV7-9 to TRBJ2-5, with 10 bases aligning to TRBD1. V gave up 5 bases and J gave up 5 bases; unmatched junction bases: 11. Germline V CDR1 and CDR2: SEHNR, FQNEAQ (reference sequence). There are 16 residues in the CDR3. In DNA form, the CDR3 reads TGTGCCAGCAGCCTTAGGACAGGGGGTGCGTTGGAGACCCAGTACTTC. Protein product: CASSLRTGGALETQYF.

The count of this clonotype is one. The CDR3 sequence: CAWSALGETQYF. CDR3 DNA sequence: TGTGCCTGGAGTGCTCTGGGAGAGACCCAGTACTTC. The chain employs TRBV30 and TRBJ2-5, with D hard to call. The germline CDR1 and CDR2 sequences are GTSNPN and SVGIG (reference sequence). The CDR3 extends over 12 amino acids. Between the trimmed V and J ends, which lost 1 base and 4 bases, there was a span of 7 bases.

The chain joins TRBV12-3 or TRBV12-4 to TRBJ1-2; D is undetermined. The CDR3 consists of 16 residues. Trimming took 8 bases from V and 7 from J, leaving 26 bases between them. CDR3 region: CASLSSAGSRTSGYTF. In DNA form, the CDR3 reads TGTGCCAGCTTGTCTTCGGCCGGGTCCAGAACGAGTGGCTACACCTTC.

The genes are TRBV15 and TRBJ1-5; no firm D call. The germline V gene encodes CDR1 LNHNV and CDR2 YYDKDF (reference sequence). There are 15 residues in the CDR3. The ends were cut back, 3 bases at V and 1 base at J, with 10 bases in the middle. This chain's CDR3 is CATSSNGISNQPQHF. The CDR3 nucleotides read TGTGCCACCAGCAGTAACGGGATCAGCAATCAGCCCCAGCATTTT.